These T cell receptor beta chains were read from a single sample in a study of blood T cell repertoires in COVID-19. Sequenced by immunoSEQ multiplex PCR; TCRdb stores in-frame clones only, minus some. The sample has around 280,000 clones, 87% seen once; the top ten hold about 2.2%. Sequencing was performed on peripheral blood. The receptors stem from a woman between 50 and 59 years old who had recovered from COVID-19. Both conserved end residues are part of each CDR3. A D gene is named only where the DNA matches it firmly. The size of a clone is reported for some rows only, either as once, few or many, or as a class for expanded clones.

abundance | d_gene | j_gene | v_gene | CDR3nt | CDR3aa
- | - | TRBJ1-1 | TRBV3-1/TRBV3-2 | TGTGCCAGCAGCCAAGACAGGAGGAGGCAGACTGAAGCTTTCTTT | CASSQDRRRQTEAFF
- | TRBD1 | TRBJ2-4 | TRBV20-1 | TGCAGTGCCGCGGACAGGGAGGTCTTC | CSAADREVF
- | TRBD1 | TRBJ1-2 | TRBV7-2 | TGTGCCAGCAGCACCCGGAGGGGGACAGCCTATGGCTACACCTTC | CASSTRRGTAYGYTF
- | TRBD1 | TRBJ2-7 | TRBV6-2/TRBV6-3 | TGTGCCAGCAGCCCTCCCGGGACAGGGAACGAGCAGTACTTC | CASSPPGTGNEQYF
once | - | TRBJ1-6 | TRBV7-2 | TGTGCCAGCAGCTTCGAAACAGGCCGTTCACCCCTCCACTTT | CASSFETGRSPLHF
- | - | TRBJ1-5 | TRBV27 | TGTGCCAGCAGTTTAACTCGTTATCAGCCCCAGCATTTT | CASSLTRYQPQHF
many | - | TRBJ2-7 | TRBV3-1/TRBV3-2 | TGTGCCAGCAGCCAATATCAGGGACAATTGTACGAGCAGTACTTC | CASSQYQGQLYEQYF
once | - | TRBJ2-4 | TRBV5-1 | TGCGCCAGCAGCTTACTGTCAAGTCCAAACATTCAGTACTTC | CASSLLSSPNIQYF
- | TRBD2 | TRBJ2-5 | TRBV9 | TGTGCCAGCTCCCTAGGCACTAGCGGGACCCAAGAGACCCAGTACTTC | CASSLGTSGTQETQYF
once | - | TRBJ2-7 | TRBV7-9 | TGTGCCAGCAGTTGGGGGGACTACGAGCAGTACTTC | CASSWGDYEQYF
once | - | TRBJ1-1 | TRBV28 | TGTGCCAGCAGTTTAGATAGGGGGTATGATGAAGCTTTCTTT | CASSLDRGYDEAFF
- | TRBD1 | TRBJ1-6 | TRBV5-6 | TGTGCCAGCAGCTCCTACGACAGGGGAGATTCACCCCTCCACTTT | CASSSYDRGDSPLHF
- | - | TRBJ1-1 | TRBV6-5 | TGTGCCAGCAGTTCCGAGCCGAACACTGAAGCTTTCTTT | CASSSEPNTEAFF
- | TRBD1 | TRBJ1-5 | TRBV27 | TGTGCCAGCAGTGCGTTCACCGGGACAGTCAATCAGCCCCAGCATTTT | CASSAFTGTVNQPQHF
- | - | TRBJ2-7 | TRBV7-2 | TGTGCCAGCAGCTTAGCAACAATGAGGGAGCAGTACTTC | CASSLATMREQYF
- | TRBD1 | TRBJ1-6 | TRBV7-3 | TGTGCCAGCAGCTTAGGGTCCAGGGGGCAATCACCCCTCCACTTT | CASSLGSRGQSPLHF
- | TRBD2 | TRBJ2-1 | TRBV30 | TGTGCCTCCACACTAGCGGGAGAGTACAATGAGCAGTTCTTC | CASTLAGEYNEQFF
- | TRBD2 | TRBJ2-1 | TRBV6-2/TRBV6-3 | TGTGCCAGCAGCCCCCTAGCGGGAGGGCCAGGAGCGAATGAGCAGTTCTTC | CASSPLAGGPGANEQFF
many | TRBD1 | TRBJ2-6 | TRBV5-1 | TGCGCCAGCAGAGCCGGGACAGGGGGCTCTGGGGCCAACGTCCTGACTTTC | CASRAGTGGSGANVLTF
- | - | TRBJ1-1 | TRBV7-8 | TGTGCCAGCAGCTTAGATCTCGGCACTGAAGCTTTCTTT | CASSLDLGTEAFF
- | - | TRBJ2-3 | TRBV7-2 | TGTGCCAGCAGCCCCCCAGGGTCGGGTACGCAGTATTTT | CASSPPGSGTQYF
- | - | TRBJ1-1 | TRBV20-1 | TGCAGTGCTCCAGGGTTTATGAGAGCTTTCTTT | CSAPGFMRAFF